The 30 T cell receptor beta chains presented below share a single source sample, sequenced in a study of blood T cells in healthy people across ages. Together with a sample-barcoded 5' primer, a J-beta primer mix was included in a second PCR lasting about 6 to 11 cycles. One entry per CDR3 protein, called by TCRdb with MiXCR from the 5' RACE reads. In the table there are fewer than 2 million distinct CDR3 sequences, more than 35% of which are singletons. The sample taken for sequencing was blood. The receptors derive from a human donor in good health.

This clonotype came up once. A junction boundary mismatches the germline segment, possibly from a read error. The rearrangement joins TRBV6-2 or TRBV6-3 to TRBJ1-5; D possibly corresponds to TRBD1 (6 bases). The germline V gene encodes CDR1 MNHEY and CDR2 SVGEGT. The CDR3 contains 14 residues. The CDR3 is CASSRQASNQPRHF. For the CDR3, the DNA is TGTGCCAGCAGTCGACAGGCTAGCAATCAGCCCCGGCATTTT.

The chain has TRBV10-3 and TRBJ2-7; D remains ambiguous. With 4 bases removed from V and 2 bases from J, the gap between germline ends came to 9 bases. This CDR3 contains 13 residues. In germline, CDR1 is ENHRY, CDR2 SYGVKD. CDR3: CAISGDSTYEQYF. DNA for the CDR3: TGTGCCATCAGTGGCGACTCTACCTACGAGCAGTACTTC.

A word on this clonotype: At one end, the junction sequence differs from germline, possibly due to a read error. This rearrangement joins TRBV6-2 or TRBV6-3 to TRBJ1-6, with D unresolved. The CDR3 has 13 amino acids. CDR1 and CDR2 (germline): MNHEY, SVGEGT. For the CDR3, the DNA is TGTGCCAGCGAATACGACTATAATTCACCCCCCCACTTT. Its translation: CASEYDYNSPPHF.

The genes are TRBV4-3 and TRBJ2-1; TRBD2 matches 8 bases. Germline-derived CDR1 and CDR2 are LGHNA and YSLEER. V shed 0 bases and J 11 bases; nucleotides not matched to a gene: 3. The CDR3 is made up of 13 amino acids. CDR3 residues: CASSQDLAGKQFF. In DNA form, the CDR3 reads TGCGCCAGCAGCCAAGATTTAGCGGGGAAGCAGTTCTTC.

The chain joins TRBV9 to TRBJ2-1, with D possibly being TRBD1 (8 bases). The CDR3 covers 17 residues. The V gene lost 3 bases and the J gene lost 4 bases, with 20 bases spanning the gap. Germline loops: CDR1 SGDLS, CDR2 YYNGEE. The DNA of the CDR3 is TGTGCCAGCAGCGCCGAGGGAGGGCAGGGGGCTTACAATGAGCAGTTCTTC. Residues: CASSAEGGQGAYNEQFF.

The CDR3 coding sequence is TGTGCCACCAGCAGAGATCGGACAGGTTTCGGCTACACCTTC. It yields the protein CATSRDRTGFGYTF. The chain uses TRBV15 and TRBJ1-2; TRBD1 agrees at 7 bases. This CDR3 comprises 14 residues. Trimming at V came to 0 bases and at J to 8 bases, leaving 6 bases not matched to a gene. Germline V lookup: CDR1 LNHNV, CDR2 YYDKDF (reference sequence). Drawing the rest from reference TRBV15 and TRBJ1-2, the complete variable domain is DAMVIQNPRYQVTQFGKPVTLSCSQTLNHNVMYWYQQKSSQAPKLLFHYYDKDFNNEADTPDNFQSRRPNTSFCFLDIRSPGLGDTAMYLCATSRDRTGFGYTFGSGTRLTVV.

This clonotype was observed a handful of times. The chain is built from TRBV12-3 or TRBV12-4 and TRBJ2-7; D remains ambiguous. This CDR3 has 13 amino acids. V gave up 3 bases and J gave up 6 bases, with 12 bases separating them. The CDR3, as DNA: TGTGCCAGCAGTTTTGAGACACAAGGCGAGCAGTACTTC. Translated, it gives CASSFETQGEQYF.

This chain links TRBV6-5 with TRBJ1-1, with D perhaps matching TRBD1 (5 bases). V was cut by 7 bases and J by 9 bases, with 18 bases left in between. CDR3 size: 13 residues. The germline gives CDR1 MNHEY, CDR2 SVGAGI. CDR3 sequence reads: CASTGVVGEKAFF. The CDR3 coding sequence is TGTGCCAGCACCGGCGTTGTGGGGGAAAAAGCTTTCTTT.

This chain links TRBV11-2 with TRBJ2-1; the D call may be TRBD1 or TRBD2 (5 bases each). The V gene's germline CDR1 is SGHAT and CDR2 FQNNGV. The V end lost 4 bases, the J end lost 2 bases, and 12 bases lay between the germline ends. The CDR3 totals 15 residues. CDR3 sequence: CASSSFRGAYNEQFF. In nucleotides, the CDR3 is TGTGCCAGCAGCTCTTTTAGAGGGGCCTACAATGAGCAGTTCTTC.

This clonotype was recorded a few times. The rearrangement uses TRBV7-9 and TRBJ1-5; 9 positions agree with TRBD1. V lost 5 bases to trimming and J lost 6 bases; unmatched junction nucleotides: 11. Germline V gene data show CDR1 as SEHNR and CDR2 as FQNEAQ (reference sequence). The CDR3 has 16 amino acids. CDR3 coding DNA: TGTGCCAGCAGCGTAGGGGGACAGGGAACGGCTCAGCCCCAGCATTTT. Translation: CASSVGGQGTAQPQHF.

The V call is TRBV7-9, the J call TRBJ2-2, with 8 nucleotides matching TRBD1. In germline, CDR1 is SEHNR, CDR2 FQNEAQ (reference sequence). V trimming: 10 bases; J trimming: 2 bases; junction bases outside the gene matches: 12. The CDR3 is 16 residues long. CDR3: CATPGQASLNTGELFF. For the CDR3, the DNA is TGTGCCACCCCGGGACAGGCATCTTTAAACACCGGGGAGCTGTTTTTT.

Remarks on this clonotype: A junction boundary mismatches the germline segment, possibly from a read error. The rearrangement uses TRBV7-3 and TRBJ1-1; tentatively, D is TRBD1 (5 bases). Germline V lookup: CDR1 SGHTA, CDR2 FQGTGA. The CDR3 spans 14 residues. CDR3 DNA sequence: TGCGCCAGCAGTCTCGGTGTGGGGGAAACTGAAGCTTTCTTT. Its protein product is CASSLGVGETEAFF.

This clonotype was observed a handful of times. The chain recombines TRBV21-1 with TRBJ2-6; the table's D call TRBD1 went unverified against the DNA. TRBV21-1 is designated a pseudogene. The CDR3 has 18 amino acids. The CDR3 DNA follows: TGTGCCAGCATTTTTCCGGGACAGGGGGATACTGGGGCCAACGTCCTGACTTTC. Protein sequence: CASIFPGQGDTGANVLTF.

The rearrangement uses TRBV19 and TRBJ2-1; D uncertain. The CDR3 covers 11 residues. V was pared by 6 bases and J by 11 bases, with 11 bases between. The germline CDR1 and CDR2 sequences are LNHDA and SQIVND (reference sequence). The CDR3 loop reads CASRTGSKQFF. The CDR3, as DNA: TGTGCCAGTAGAACCGGGTCTAAGCAGTTCTTC. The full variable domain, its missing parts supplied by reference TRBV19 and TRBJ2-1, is DGGITQSPKYLFRKEGQNVTLSCEQNLNHDAMYWYRQDPGQGLRLIYYSQIVNDFQKGDIAEGYSVSREKKESFPLTVTSAQKNPTAFYLCASRTGSKQFFGPGTRLTVL.

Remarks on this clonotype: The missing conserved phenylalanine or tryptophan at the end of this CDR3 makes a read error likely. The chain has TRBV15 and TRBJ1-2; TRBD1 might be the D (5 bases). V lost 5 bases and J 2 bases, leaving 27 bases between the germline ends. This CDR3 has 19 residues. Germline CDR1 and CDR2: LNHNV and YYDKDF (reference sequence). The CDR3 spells CATSDRPFQGTLENYGYTL. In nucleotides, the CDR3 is TGTGCCACCAGCGATCGACCATTCCAGGGCACTCTGGAGAACTATGGCTACACCCTC.

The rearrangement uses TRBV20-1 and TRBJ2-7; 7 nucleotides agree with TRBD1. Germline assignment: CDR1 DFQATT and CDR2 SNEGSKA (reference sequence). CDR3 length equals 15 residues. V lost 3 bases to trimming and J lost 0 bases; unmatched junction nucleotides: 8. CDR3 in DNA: TGCAGTGCTAGTGACCATGGGACAGACTCCTACGAGCAGTACTTC. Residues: CSASDHGTDSYEQYF.

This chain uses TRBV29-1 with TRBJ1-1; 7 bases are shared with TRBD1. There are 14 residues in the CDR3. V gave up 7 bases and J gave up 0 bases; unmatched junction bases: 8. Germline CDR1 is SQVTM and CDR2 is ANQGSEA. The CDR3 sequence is CSARDRAMNTEAFF. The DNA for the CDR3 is TGCAGCGCCCGGGACAGAGCCATGAACACTGAAGCTTTCTTT.

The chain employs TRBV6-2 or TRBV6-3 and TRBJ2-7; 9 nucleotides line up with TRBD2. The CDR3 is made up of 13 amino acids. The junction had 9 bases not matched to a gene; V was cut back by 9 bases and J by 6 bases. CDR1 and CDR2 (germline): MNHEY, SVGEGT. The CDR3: CASRTGTSSEQYF. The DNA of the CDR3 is TGTGCCAGTAGAACCGGGACTAGCAGCGAGCAGTACTTC.

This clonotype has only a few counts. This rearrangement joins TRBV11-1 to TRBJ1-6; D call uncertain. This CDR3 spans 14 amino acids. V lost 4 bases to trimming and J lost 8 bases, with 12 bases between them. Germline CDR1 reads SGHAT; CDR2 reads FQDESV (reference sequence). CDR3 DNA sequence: TGTGCCAGCAGCTCCCAGACGGAGTATTCACCCCTCCACTTT. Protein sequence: CASSSQTEYSPLHF.

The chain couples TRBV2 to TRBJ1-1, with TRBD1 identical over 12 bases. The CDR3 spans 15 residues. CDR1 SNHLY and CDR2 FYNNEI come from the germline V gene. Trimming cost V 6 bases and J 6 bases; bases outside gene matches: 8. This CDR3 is CASSYRDRGRAEAFF. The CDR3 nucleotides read TGTGCCAGCAGCTACCGGGACAGGGGGCGCGCTGAAGCTTTCTTT.

The CDR3 reads CASSLRHRFPFNYGYTF. As DNA, the CDR3 is TGTGCCAGCAGCTTACGACACCGCTTCCCCTTTAACTATGGCTACACCTTC. The V gene is TRBV7-9, the J gene TRBJ1-2; D not certain. This CDR3 is 17 amino acids long. Looked up from germline, CDR1 is SEHNR and CDR2 is FQNEAQ (reference sequence). V was cut by 2 bases and J by 1 base, with 17 bases left in between.

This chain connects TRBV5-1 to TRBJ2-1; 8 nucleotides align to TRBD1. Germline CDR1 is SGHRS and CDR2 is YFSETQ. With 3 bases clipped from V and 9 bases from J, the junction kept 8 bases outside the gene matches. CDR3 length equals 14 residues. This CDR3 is CASSWTGSGSEQFF. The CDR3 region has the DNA TGCGCCAGCAGCTGGACAGGGAGCGGAAGTGAGCAGTTCTTC.

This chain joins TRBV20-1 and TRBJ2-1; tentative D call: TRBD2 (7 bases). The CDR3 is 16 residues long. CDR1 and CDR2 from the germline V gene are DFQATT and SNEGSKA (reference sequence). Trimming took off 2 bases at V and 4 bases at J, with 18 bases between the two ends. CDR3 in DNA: TGCAGTGCTAGACGGGGGGCCTTACTAGTATACAATGAGCAGTTCTTC. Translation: CSARRGALLVYNEQFF.

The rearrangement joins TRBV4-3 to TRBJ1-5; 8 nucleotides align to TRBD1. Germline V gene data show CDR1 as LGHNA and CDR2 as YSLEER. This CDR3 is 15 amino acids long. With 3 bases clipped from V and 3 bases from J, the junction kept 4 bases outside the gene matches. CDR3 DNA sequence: TGCGCCAGCAGCCAGAGGACAGGGTTCAATCAGCCCCAGCATTTT. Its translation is CASSQRTGFNQPQHF.

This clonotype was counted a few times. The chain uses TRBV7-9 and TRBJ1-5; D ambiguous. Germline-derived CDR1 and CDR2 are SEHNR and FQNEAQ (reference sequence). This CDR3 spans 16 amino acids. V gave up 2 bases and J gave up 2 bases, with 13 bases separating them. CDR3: CASSLFGSMGNQPQHF. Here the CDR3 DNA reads TGTGCCAGCAGCTTATTCGGGAGTATGGGCAATCAGCCCCAGCATTTT.

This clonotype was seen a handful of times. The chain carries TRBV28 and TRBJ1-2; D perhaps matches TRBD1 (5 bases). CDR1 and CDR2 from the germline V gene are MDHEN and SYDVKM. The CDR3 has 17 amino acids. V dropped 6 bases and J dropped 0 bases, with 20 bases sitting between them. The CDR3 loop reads CASSSSGRGETNYGYTF. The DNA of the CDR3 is TGTGCCAGCAGCTCGTCGGGGCGGGGGGAAACTAACTATGGCTACACCTTC.

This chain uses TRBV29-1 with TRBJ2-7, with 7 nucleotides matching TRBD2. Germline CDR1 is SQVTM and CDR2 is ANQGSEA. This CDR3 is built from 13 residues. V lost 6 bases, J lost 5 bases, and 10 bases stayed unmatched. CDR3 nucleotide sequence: TGCAGCGTCGGATGGGGAGGGGACGACGAGCAGTACTTC. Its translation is CSVGWGGDDEQYF.

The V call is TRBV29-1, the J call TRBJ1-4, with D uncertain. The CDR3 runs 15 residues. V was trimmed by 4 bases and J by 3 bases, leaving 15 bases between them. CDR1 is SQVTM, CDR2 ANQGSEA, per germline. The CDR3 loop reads CSVGAGGGPNEKLFF. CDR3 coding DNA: TGCAGCGTTGGCGCCGGCGGAGGCCCTAATGAAAAACTGTTTTTT.

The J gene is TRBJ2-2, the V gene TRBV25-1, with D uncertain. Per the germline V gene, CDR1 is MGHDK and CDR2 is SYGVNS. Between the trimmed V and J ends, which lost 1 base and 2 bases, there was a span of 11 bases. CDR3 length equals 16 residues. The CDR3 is CASSEFFDTNTGELFF. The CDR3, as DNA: TGTGCCAGCAGTGAATTTTTCGACACCAACACCGGGGAGCTGTTTTTT.

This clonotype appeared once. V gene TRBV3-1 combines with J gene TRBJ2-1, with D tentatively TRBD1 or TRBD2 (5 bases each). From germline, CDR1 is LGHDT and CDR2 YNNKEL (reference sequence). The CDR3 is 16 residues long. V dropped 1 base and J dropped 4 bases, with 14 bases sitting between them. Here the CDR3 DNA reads TGTGCCAGCAGCCAAGCCCGAGGGGTAGGTTACAATGAGCAGTTCTTC. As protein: CASSQARGVGYNEQFF.